This T cell receptor beta chain derives from a study of shared clonotypes between healthy human individuals. Study-level results: It was observed that roughly 5.1% of naive CD4 clonotypes were shared across several donors.

The naive CD8 subset, CD45RO-negative cells positively selected for CCR7, excluded terminally differentiated effector memory CD45RA+ cells. Clones were read by immunoSEQ multiplex PCR, and TCRdb kept only the in-frame ones, dropping some. The sample includes about 2.1 million clones, just over 90% seen only once; the top ten take around 1.7%. The length of the CDR3 is 14 residues. Germline V lookup: CDR1 SNHLY, CDR2 FYNNEI. V was cut by 2 bases and J by 8 bases, with 12 bases left in between. The table lists this clone with a count of one. Its specificity is unknown. The chain joins TRBV2 to TRBJ1-4, with D hard to call. The clonotype originates from a man between 18 and 29 years old in good health. Some clones in this sample may be carry-over from other donors' samples. The material sequenced was naive CD8+ T cells from PBMCs. CDR3 nucleotide sequence: TGTGCCAGCAGTGAAAGAGTGGGTTACGAAAAACTGTTTTTT. Its translation is CASSERVGYEKLFF.